These 12 T cell receptor beta chains were all obtained from the same sample, sequenced in a study of cytomegalovirus exposure and HLA in healthy donors. The PCR used 60 Vbeta and 13 Jbeta primers. Some clones are missing from TCRdb's copy, which holds only in-frame ones; the method was immunoSEQ multiplex PCR. The data contain about 200,000 clones, roughly 86% of them singletons. The sample taken for sequencing was PBMCs. These receptors were obtained from a woman younger than 30 in good health and CMV-seronegative.

Only a few counts were recorded for this clone. The rearrangement joins TRBV10-2 to TRBJ2-3; 10 bases line up with TRBD1. Germline V gives CDR1 WSHSY, CDR2 SAAADI. With 2 bases clipped from V and 1 base from J, the junction kept 6 bases outside the gene matches. The CDR3 runs to 17 residues. The CDR3 loop reads CASSERDRGVGTDTQYF. CDR3 in DNA: TGCGCCAGCAGTGAGAGGGACAGGGGAGTGGGCACAGATACGCAGTATTTT.

This rearrangement joins TRBV10-2 to TRBJ2-7, with TRBD1 as a possible D gene (6 bases). CDR3 length: 15 residues. Trimming removed 2 bases at V and 3 bases at J, with 14 bases between. Germline V gene sequence: CDR1 WSHSY, CDR2 SAAADI. CDR3 sequence (DNA): TGCGCCAGCAGTGAGACCACAGGGATGTTCTACGAGCAGTACTTC. Translated, it gives CASSETTGMFYEQYF.

This sequence joins TRBV7-3 and TRBJ2-5; the match to TRBD1 covers 10 bases. The junction had 9 bases not matched to a gene; V was cut back by 5 bases and J by 6 bases. The CDR3 runs to 15 residues. The V gene's germline CDR1 is SGHTA and CDR2 FQGTGA. CDR3 sequence reads: CASSIGQGGWKTQYF. For the CDR3, the DNA is TGTGCCAGCAGCATCGGACAGGGGGGTTGGAAGACCCAGTACTTC.

The genes are TRBV5-1 and TRBJ2-3; TRBD1 aligns across 7 bases. This CDR3 spans 14 amino acids. V gave up 4 bases and J gave up 1 base; unmatched junction bases: 3. CDR1 SGHRS and CDR2 YFSETQ come from the germline V gene. The CDR3 loop is CASSPQGGTDTQYF. Written as DNA, the CDR3 is TGCGCCAGCAGCCCGCAGGGGGGCACAGATACGCAGTATTTT.

V usage is TRBV5-1 and J usage is TRBJ2-5, with D possibly being TRBD2 (7 bases). Germline lookup yields CDR1 SGHRS and CDR2 YFSETQ. The CDR3 runs to 16 residues. Trimming took 6 bases from V and 2 from J, leaving 20 bases between them. The CDR3: CASTRAGAGDQETQYF. The CDR3 bases are TGCGCCAGCACCCGCGCGGGGGCGGGGGATCAAGAGACCCAGTACTTC.

The CDR3 DNA follows: TGTGCCAGCAGCTTACTAAGCGGGAGACGACACGAGCAGTACTTC. Translated: CASSLLSGRRHEQYF. V usage is TRBV7-2 and J usage is TRBJ2-7; 8 bases are shared with TRBD2. The CDR3 runs to 15 residues. From germline, CDR1 is SGHTA and CDR2 FQGNSA. J gave up 5 bases and V 2 bases, and 8 bases lay outside the gene matches.

The chain employs TRBV4-3 and TRBJ1-4; the D gene is possibly TRBD1 (6 bases). The V end lost 0 bases, the J end lost 7 bases, and 18 bases lay between the germline ends. This CDR3 contains 17 residues. Germline V CDR1 and CDR2: LGHNA, YSLEER. The CDR3 spells CASSQDRRRGGFEKLFF. The CDR3 region has the DNA TGCGCCAGCAGCCAAGATCGACGCAGGGGCGGTTTTGAAAAACTGTTTTTT.

This chain connects TRBV5-1 to TRBJ1-2; 11 nucleotides agree with TRBD1. After removal of 0 bases from V and 2 bases from J, the junction contained 6 bases not matched to a gene. Germline V lookup: CDR1 SGHRS, CDR2 YFSETQ. The CDR3 sequence is 17 residues long. The CDR3 sequence: CASSLGWTGGNNYGYTF. CDR3 in DNA: TGCGCCAGCAGCTTGGGTTGGACAGGGGGCAACAACTATGGCTACACCTTC.

The chain combines TRBV21-1 with TRBJ1-4; the table's D call TRBD1 went unverified against the DNA. TRBV21-1 is described as a pseudogene. The CDR3 sequence is 15 residues long. CDR3 in DNA: TGTGCCAGCAGCAAGGACAGTTCAACTAATGAAAAACTGTTTTTT. Protein product: CASSKDSSTNEKLFF.

As to this clone: Other DNA variants within this sample encode the same CDR3. The V gene is TRBV9, the J gene TRBJ2-5; 9 bases are a match to TRBD2. From germline, CDR1 is SGDLS and CDR2 YYNGEE. Trimming cost V 0 bases and J 5 bases; bases outside gene matches: 5. The CDR3 is 15 amino acids. CDR3 DNA: TGTGCCAGCAGCGTAGGGGCGGGAGGGCCTGAGACCCAGTACTTC. Protein: CASSVGAGGPETQYF. Together with reference TRBV9 and TRBJ2-5, the CDR3 gives the full variable domain: DSGVTQTPKHLITATGQRVTLRCSPRSGDLSVYWYQQSLDQGLQFLIQYYNGEERAKGNILERFSAQQFPDLHSELNLSSLELGDSALYFCASSVGAGGPETQYFGPGTRLLVL.

The chain uses TRBV5-1 and TRBJ2-6; D gene ambiguous. The CDR3 totals 16 residues. The ends were cut back, 0 bases at V and 0 bases at J, with 7 bases in the middle. Germline CDR1 and CDR2: SGHRS and YFSETQ. The CDR3 loop is CASSLDTVSGANVLTF. CDR3 nucleotide sequence: TGCGCCAGCAGCTTGGATACGGTCTCTGGGGCCAACGTCCTGACTTTC.

This rearrangement joins TRBV5-6 to TRBJ2-7, with D uncertain. The CDR3 consists of 14 residues. The V gene's germline CDR1 is SGHDT and CDR2 YYEEEE. V dropped 2 bases and J dropped 3 bases, with 12 bases sitting between them. CDR3 in DNA: TGTGCCAGCAGCTTCAGTGGTACCGACTACGAGCAGTACTTC. This codes for CASSFSGTDYEQYF.